This is a list of T cell receptor beta chains from one sample in a study of blood T cell repertoires in COVID-19. The method was immunoSEQ multiplex PCR; TCRdb's version includes in-frame clones alone and lacks a portion of them. The table lists around 300,000 clones, about nine tenths of them singletons. Sequencing used peripheral blood. The origin of the receptors is a woman in her thirties or forties who had recovered from COVID-19. Both conserved end residues are part of each CDR3. A D gene is named only where the DNA matches it firmly. Clone sizes are given selectively: once, few, many, or a class where the clone is expanded.

v_call	j_call	clone_size	d_call	cdr3_nt	cdr3_aa
TRBV30	TRBJ2-5	NA	TRBD2	TGTGCCTGGTCGCGGGGGGAAGAGACCCAGTACTTC	CAWSRGEETQYF
TRBV6-5	TRBJ1-1	NA	NA	TGTGCCAGCAGTTACCAAACTGTAAGCACTGAAGCTTTCTTT	CASSYQTVSTEAFF
TRBV7-2	TRBJ1-1	NA	NA	TGTGCCAGCAGCCCGTGGGAGGGGAACACTGAAGCTTTCTTT	CASSPWEGNTEAFF
TRBV27	TRBJ2-3	NA	NA	TGTGCCAGCAGTTTCCGGAGCGCAGATACGCAGTATTTT	CASSFRSADTQYF
TRBV29-1	TRBJ1-1	NA	NA	TGCAGCGAAACCCTTGGTGCGGGTACGGAAGCTTTCTTT	CSETLGAGTEAFF
TRBV18	TRBJ2-1	few	TRBD2	TGTGCCAGCTCACCGACCCCGGGACTAGCGTATGAGCAGTTCTTC	CASSPTPGLAYEQFF
TRBV28	TRBJ2-7	NA	TRBD2	TGTGCCAGCAGTCCGCCAACTAGCGCAAGAGAGCCCTACGAGCAGTACTTC	CASSPPTSAREPYEQYF
TRBV18	TRBJ2-5	NA	NA	TGTGCCAGCTCACCAGGAGTTAGGGAGACCCAGTACTTC	CASSPGVRETQYF
TRBV3-1/TRBV3-2	TRBJ2-7	NA	TRBD2	TGTGCCAGCAGCCAAGATCCTTCGCTAGCGGATTCCTACGAGCAGTACTTC	CASSQDPSLADSYEQYF
TRBV6-5	TRBJ2-1	NA	NA	TGTGCCAGCAGATCTTACAATGAGCAGTTCTTC	CASRSYNEQFF
TRBV6-1	TRBJ1-2	NA	NA	TGTGCCAGCAGTGATCGGCAGGGCGGCTATGGCTACACCTTC	CASSDRQGGYGYTF
TRBV4-1	TRBJ2-1	NA	TRBD2	TGCGCCAGCAGCCAAGATCTGACTGCGGGAGGCACCTACAATGAGCAGTTCTTC	CASSQDLTAGGTYNEQFF
TRBV19	TRBJ2-5	NA	TRBD1	TGTGCCAGTAGTATCGGACAGGGAACAGAGACCCAGTACTTC	CASSIGQGTETQYF
TRBV29-1	TRBJ1-4	NA	NA	TGCAGCGTTTCTACAGGGCTTGGCGAAAAACTGTTTTTT	CSVSTGLGEKLFF
TRBV5-1	TRBJ2-2	NA	TRBD2	TGCGCCAGCAGACCCCTCCCGGGGCGGGGGGACACCGGGGAGCTGTTTTTT	CASRPLPGRGDTGELFF
TRBV18	TRBJ2-7	NA	TRBD1	TGTGCCAGCTCAGTAAAACAGGACAGGGGGCCACACGAGCAGTACTTC	CASSVKQDRGPHEQYF
TRBV10-1	TRBJ2-1	NA	TRBD1	TGCGCCAGCAGTGCCGGACAGGGCAATGAGCAGTTCTTC	CASSAGQGNEQFF
TRBV2	TRBJ1-1	NA	NA	TGTGCCGGCACGCAGGGGCCAGAAGCTTTCTTT	CAGTQGPEAFF
TRBV4-2	TRBJ2-7	NA	TRBD1	TGTGCCAGCAGCCAAGAGGTAGGGGGCCCTTACGAGCAGTACTTC	CASSQEVGGPYEQYF
TRBV4-2	TRBJ1-5	few	NA	TGTGCCAGCAGCCAAGAACTGTTCGGGGTAGGCAATCAGCCCCAGCATTTT	CASSQELFGVGNQPQHF
TRBV29-1	TRBJ2-3	NA	NA	TGCAGCCTGCGGTCGGGGTTCGCAGATACGCAGTATTTT	CSLRSGFADTQYF
TRBV19	TRBJ1-1	NA	NA	TGTGCCAGTAGTATGGTGAGGGACACTGAAGCTTTCTTT	CASSMVRDTEAFF
TRBV30	TRBJ2-3	NA	TRBD2	TGTGCCTGGAGGAGGGGAGGGACAGATACGCAGTATTTT	CAWRRGGTDTQYF
TRBV27	TRBJ2-1	NA	TRBD1	TGTGCCAGCAAGGGACAGGGGGCGCAGGATGAGCAGTTCTTC	CASKGQGAQDEQFF
TRBV30	TRBJ1-5	NA	TRBD1	TGTGCCTGGAGTTCGCAGGGGGGCAATCAGCCCCAGCATTTT	CAWSSQGGNQPQHF
TRBV9	TRBJ2-1	NA	TRBD2	TGTGCCAGCAGCTATACTAGCGGGAGAGGGAATGAGCAGTTCTTC	CASSYTSGRGNEQFF